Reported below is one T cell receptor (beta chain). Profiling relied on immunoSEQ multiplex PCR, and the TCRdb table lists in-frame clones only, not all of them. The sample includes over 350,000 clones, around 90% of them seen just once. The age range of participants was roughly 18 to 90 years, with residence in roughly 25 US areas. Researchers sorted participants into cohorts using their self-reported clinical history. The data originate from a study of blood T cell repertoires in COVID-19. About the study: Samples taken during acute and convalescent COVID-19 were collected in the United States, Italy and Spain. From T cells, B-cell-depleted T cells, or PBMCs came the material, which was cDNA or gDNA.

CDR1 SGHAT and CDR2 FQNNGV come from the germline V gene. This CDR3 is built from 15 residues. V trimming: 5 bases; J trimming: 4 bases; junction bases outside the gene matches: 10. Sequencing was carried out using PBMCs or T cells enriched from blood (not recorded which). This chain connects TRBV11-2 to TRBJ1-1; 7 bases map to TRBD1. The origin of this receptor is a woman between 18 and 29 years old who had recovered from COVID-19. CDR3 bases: TGTGCCAGCAGCACCCCCACAGGGGCGGGCACTGAAGCTTTCTTT. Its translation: CASSTPTGAGTEAFF.